The rows below give T cell receptor beta chains drawn from one sample of a study of graft-versus-host responses after intestinal transplantation. The antigens of these receptors remain unknown. Clones were sequenced by immunoSEQ multiplex PCR, and TCRdb holds only the in-frame ones, with some missing. The table records 70,000 to 95,000 clones, 85% to 95% of them present only once. The specimen comprised unstimulated CD8+ T cells sorted from spleen or lymph node cells, sampled before transplant. All receptors derive from a human donor who was the organ donor for an intestinal transplant. Each CDR3 is given with its conserved first and last residue. The D gene is left open where the match is weak. Rows give clone size only sometimes, using once, few, many, or a class for an expanded clone.

V gene	clone size	J gene	D gene	CDR3 DNA	CDR3 protein
TRBV21-1	.	TRBJ2-1	.	TGTGCGGGGACTAGCGGAACCCTGGGGTTCGAGCGTACGAATGAGCAGTTCTTC	CAGTSGTLGFERTNEQFF
TRBV11-3	.	TRBJ1-1	.	TGTGCCAGCAGCTTGAACAGGGCGGGAGCTTTCTTT	CASSLNRAGAFF
TRBV7-9	.	TRBJ2-2	TRBD1	TGTGCCAGCACACGACTCCCAGGACAGGGAGCTAACACCGGGGAGCTGTTTTTT	CASTRLPGQGANTGELFF
TRBV9	.	TRBJ1-1	TRBD1	TGTGCCAGCAGCGCCGGGACAGGAGGGACTGAAGCTTTCTTT	CASSAGTGGTEAFF
TRBV7-9	.	TRBJ2-5	.	TGTGCCAGCAGCTTAGGCGCCGGGGTTTCTCGAGAGACCCAGTACTTC	CASSLGAGVSRETQYF
TRBV10-3	.	TRBJ2-3	.	TGTGCCATCAGTGCCGACAGGCCAGATACGCAGTATTTT	CAISADRPDTQYF
TRBV19	.	TRBJ2-7	.	TGTGCCAGTAGCGCGGGACAGTATAACTACGAGCAGTACTTC	CASSAGQYNYEQYF
TRBV7-9	once	TRBJ2-7	TRBD2	TGTGCCAGCAGCCCCTTCGGGACTAGCGGGAGCGGGGACGAGCAGTACTTC	CASSPFGTSGSGDEQYF
TRBV19	.	TRBJ2-7	.	TGTGCCAGTAGCCGAACAGGGGAGGTAGGGTCCTACGAGCAGTACTTC	CASSRTGEVGSYEQYF
TRBV11-2	few	TRBJ2-5	.	TGTGCCAGCAGCTTCTCGGGCGGAGGAGAGACCCAGTACTTC	CASSFSGGGETQYF
TRBV7-7	.	TRBJ2-5	TRBD1	TGTGCTAGCAGCTCAGGAACGGGACAGGGGGAGACCCAGTACTTC	CASSSGTGQGETQYF
TRBV5-1	.	TRBJ2-7	.	TGCGCCAGCAGCTTGATGCGTTCCTACGAGCAGTACTTC	CASSLMRSYEQYF
TRBV9	.	TRBJ2-3	.	TGTGCCAGCAGCACTTGGGCAGGAGCGGGCCCCCCTGGGGGCACAGATACGCAGTATTTT	CASSTWAGAGPPGGTDTQYF
TRBV27	.	TRBJ2-3	.	TGTGCCAGCAGTCCACAGGGCCCTGGGGCAGATACGCAGTATTTT	CASSPQGPGADTQYF
TRBV5-4	.	TRBJ2-7	TRBD2	TGTGCCAGCAGCCCCGAGCTAGCGGTTTACGAGCAGTACTTC	CASSPELAVYEQYF
TRBV28	.	TRBJ2-7	TRBD1	TGTGCCAGCAGTCTCCGGACAGGTACTCCAGGTTACGAGCAGTACTTC	CASSLRTGTPGYEQYF
TRBV6-4	.	TRBJ2-1	.	TGTGCCAGCAGCCCCTGGGAGGGGGATGAGCAGTTCTTC	CASSPWEGDEQFF
TRBV27	.	TRBJ2-5	.	TGTGCCAGCAGGGTGGTACAGGGCCCACAAGAGACCCAGTACTTC	CASRVVQGPQETQYF
TRBV9	.	TRBJ2-1	TRBD2	TGTGCCAGCAGCGAATCTGGGGGGGTTTCCTACAATGAGCAGTTCTTC	CASSESGGVSYNEQFF
TRBV15	.	TRBJ2-7	TRBD2	TGTGCCACCAGCAGAGGAACTAGCGGTCCCTACGAGCAGTACTTC	CATSRGTSGPYEQYF
TRBV18	.	TRBJ2-1	TRBD1	TGTGCCAGCTCACCAAGGTCGTTGGACAGGGGAAGGAAAAGCTCCTACAATGAGCAGTTCTTC	CASSPRSLDRGRKSSYNEQFF
TRBV7-9	.	TRBJ2-3	.	TGTGCCAGCAGCTTCGCGGGGTTCCTTAGCACAGATACGCAGTATTTT	CASSFAGFLSTDTQYF
TRBV6-5	.	TRBJ2-3	TRBD1	TGTGCCAGCAGCCTAACAGGGGCCTTCGCAGATACGCAGTATTTT	CASSLTGAFADTQYF
TRBV6-5	.	TRBJ2-2	.	TGTGCCAGCAGTTATATCAGCGGAGCGAACACCGGGGAGCTGTTTTTT	CASSYISGANTGELFF
TRBV15	.	TRBJ1-1	TRBD1	TGTGCCACCAGCAGAGCCGGGACAGGGGGTCCGAGGAACACTGAAGCTTTCTTT	CATSRAGTGGPRNTEAFF
TRBV28	.	TRBJ1-2	.	TGTGCCAGCAGTAATGTAAGGAGGGACTATGGCTACACCTTC	CASSNVRRDYGYTF
TRBV28	.	TRBJ2-7	TRBD1	TGTGCCAGCAGTACCGCAACGACAGGGGTCAGCTCCTACGAGCAGTACTTC	CASSTATTGVSSYEQYF
TRBV9	.	TRBJ2-5	TRBD2	TGTGCCAGCAGCCCCGGACCGCGGGGGGGCCGGGGGGAGACCCAGTACTTC	CASSPGPRGGRGETQYF
TRBV6-1	few	TRBJ1-2	TRBD1	TGTGCCAGCAGTGGCCGGGACAGGCCCGTCGGGGGCTACACCTTC	CASSGRDRPVGGYTF
TRBV6-5	once	TRBJ2-7	TRBD1	TGTGCCAGCAGCCGACAGGGAATAGACTACGAGCAGTACTTC	CASSRQGIDYEQYF
TRBV11-2	.	TRBJ1-1	.	TGTGCCAGCAGCCTCTACTTGAACACTGAAGCTTTCTTT	CASSLYLNTEAFF
TRBV6-1	.	TRBJ2-2	.	TGTGCCAGCAGTGGAGTTGAGAACACCGGGGAGCTGTTTTTT	CASSGVENTGELFF
TRBV7-9	.	TRBJ2-2	.	TGTGCCAGCAGCTTAGAGGCAGGGAAAGGCACCGGGGAGCTGTTTTTT	CASSLEAGKGTGELFF
TRBV28	.	TRBJ2-7	.	TGTGCCAGCAGTTCGGGTTACGAGCAGTACTTC	CASSSGYEQYF
TRBV7-9	.	TRBJ2-4	.	TGTGCCAGCAGCTTAGCCCACAGAGTAAACATTCAGTACTTC	CASSLAHRVNIQYF
TRBV28	.	TRBJ2-7	.	TGTGCCAGCAGTTTTGAGCAGGGGTATTACGAGCAGTACTTC	CASSFEQGYYEQYF
TRBV7-9	.	TRBJ2-7	TRBD2	TGTGCCAGCAGCTTAGCGCGGGGGAGGGGTCCTCCCGAGCAGTACTTC	CASSLARGRGPPEQYF
TRBV6-1	.	TRBJ2-5	.	TGTGCCAGCAGTGAAGTGGTAGCGATCGGCGAGACCCAGTACTTC	CASSEVVAIGETQYF
TRBV6-1	.	TRBJ2-3	TRBD2	TGTGCCAGCACTCGGACTAGCGGGGGCACAGATACGCAGTATTTT	CASTRTSGGTDTQYF
TRBV9	.	TRBJ1-5	TRBD1	TGTGCCAGCAGCGAGGATCAGGGGGATGGCCAGCCCCAGCATTTT	CASSEDQGDGQPQHF
TRBV28	.	TRBJ2-2	TRBD1	TGTGCCAGCAGTTCCCAAGACAGGGAACCCGGGGAGCTGTTTTTT	CASSSQDREPGELFF
TRBV27	.	TRBJ2-5	TRBD2	TGTGCCAGCAGTCCCCCGGGACTAGTGGAAGAGACCCAGTACTTC	CASSPPGLVEETQYF
TRBV11-2	.	TRBJ1-5	.	TGTGCCAGCAGCTTAACGGGTCAGCCCCAGCATTTT	CASSLTGQPQHF
TRBV9	once	TRBJ2-1	.	TGTGCCAGCGCGCCGGGGGGCCACAATGAGCAGTTCTTC	CASAPGGHNEQFF
TRBV7-3	.	TRBJ2-7	TRBD1	TGTGCCAGCAGCTTAGGGACAGGGGTGGGCGAGCAGTACTTC	CASSLGTGVGEQYF
TRBV27	.	TRBJ2-7	.	TGTGCCAGCAGTCCCGGACTTACAAACTACGAGCAGTACTTC	CASSPGLTNYEQYF
TRBV7-9	.	TRBJ1-1	.	TGTGCCAGTCAGGGCCCCATGAACACTGAAGCTTTCTTT	CASQGPMNTEAFF
TRBV11-1	once	TRBJ1-2	TRBD1	TGTGCCAGCAGCCCGGGACAGGGGAAAAAGAGAACCTATGGCTACACCTTC	CASSPGQGKKRTYGYTF
TRBV10-3	.	TRBJ2-6	TRBD1	TGTGCCATCAGCCGAGCCGACAGGGGATCCAACGTCCTGACTTTC	CAISRADRGSNVLTF
TRBV9	.	TRBJ1-2	.	TGTGCCAGCAGCGTAGCTGGGGGGAGAGGCTACACCTTC	CASSVAGGRGYTF
TRBV6-1	.	TRBJ1-1	.	TGTGCCAGCAGCAGTCCCCCGGACAGGAACACTGAAGCTTTCTTT	CASSSPPDRNTEAFF
TRBV5-1	.	TRBJ2-5	TRBD1	TGCGCCAGCAGCTTGGCGGGGACAGGACTCCAAGAGACCCAGTACTTC	CASSLAGTGLQETQYF
TRBV7-2	.	TRBJ2-7	.	TGTGCCAGCAGCTTACTCCCGCTAAACTACGAGCAGTACTTC	CASSLLPLNYEQYF
TRBV29-1	.	TRBJ1-1	.	TGCAGCGGGGGGACACTGAACACTGAAGCTTTCTTT	CSGGTLNTEAFF
TRBV11-2	.	TRBJ1-1	TRBD1	TGTGCCAGCAGCTTACACGGGACAGGGTTGGTGAACACTGAAGCTTTCTTT	CASSLHGTGLVNTEAFF
TRBV7-3	.	TRBJ2-3	TRBD2	TGTGCCAGCAGCTCGGGGGGGGGCACAGATACGCAGTATTTT	CASSSGGGTDTQYF
TRBV19	.	TRBJ2-1	TRBD2	TGTGCCAGTAGTATTCTCGCGGGAGCCCAGAGCTCCTACAATGAGCAGTTCTTC	CASSILAGAQSSYNEQFF
TRBV5-6	.	TRBJ2-4	TRBD1	TGTGCCAGCAGCTGGACAGGGCGCATTCAGTACTTC	CASSWTGRIQYF